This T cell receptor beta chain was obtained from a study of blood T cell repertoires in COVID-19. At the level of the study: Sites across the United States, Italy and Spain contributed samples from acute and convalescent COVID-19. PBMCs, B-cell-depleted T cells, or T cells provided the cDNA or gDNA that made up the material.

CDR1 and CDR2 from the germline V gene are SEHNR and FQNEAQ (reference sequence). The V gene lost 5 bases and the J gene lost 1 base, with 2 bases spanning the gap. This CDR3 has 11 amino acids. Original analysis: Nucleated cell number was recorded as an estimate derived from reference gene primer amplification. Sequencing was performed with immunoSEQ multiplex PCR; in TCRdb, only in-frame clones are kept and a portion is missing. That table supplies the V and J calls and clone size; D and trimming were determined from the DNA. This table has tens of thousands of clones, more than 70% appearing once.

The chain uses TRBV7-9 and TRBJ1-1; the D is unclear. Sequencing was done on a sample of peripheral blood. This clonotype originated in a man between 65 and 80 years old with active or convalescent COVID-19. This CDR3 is CASSQNTEAFF. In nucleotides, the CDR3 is TGTGCCAGCAGCCAGAACACTGAAGCTTTCTTT. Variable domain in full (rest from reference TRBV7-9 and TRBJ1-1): DTGVSQNPRHKITKRGQNVTFRCDPISEHNRLYWYRQTLGQGPEFLTYFQNEAQLEKSRLLSDRFSAERPKGSFSTLEIQRTEQGDSAMYLCASSQNTEAFFGQGTRLTVV.